This T cell receptor (beta chain) was captured by sequencing in a study of T cell responses to AZD1222 COVID-19 vaccine (dated by TCRdb to the early 2020s). About the investigation overall: Because spike-specific TCR depth and breadth did not differ between the two schedules, AZD1222 recipients who got a second dose at roughly 4 weeks were pooled with those who got a second dose at roughly 12 weeks. Trial participants were enrolled into age subgroups of 18-55, 56-69 and 70-plus years, which contained roughly 150, 30 and 60 TCR-sequenced participants, respectively. TCR sequencing was performed for over 230 trial participants, of whom about 200 were given two doses of AZD1222 and around 25 were given two doses of MenACWY control vaccine. The paper's findings and limits, for the study overall: After two AZD1222 doses, both the breadth and the depth of spike-specific TCRs were significantly higher than at day 0 and than in MenACWY recipients. CD4 TCRs associated with the vaccine covered the entire spike protein, and the dominant responses were in regions 160-218 and 743-854. Because no day 14 peak-response samples were available, the repertoires could be characterized only after the peak T cell response. The 56-69-year group was small, and its depth increase did not reach significance, likely because of low power. Only 5 to 7 AZD1222 recipients were SARS-CoV-2 seropositive at baseline, limiting conclusions about previously exposed vaccinees. Reportedly, almost half of the unique spike-specific TCRs recognized epitopes lying outside the regions that are mutated in the B.1.351 and B.1.1.7 variants. Participants were mostly white British, with more females than males. The authors suggested clonal diversity may have been underestimated.

Concerning this clone: Its recognized antigen is unknown. Base-call qualities are not available, and no considerably larger clone is one nucleotide away.

Interpreted using the paper, the time point label stands for: baseline before first vaccination. Samples from vaccinated people were obtained from the UK trials COV001 and COV002, which included a single-blind randomized controlled phase 2/3 trial of AZD1222 (ChAdOx1 nCoV-19) in healthy adults. Trial participant PBMC samples were collected at day 0 and day 28 after the second dose for TCRbeta chain sequencing. From its cysteine to its phenylalanine, the CDR3 spans 13 amino acids. Here the CDR3 DNA is all that survives: 39 bases in frame from base 1. At the junction V is shortened by 0 bases and J by 2 bases, with 4 bases in between. CDR1 SEHNR and CDR2 FQNEAQ were looked up in the germline V gene (reference sequence). The CDR3 regions of human TCRbeta chains were analyzed by immunosequencing. In the source study's methods: Repertoire TCRs were checked for matches against a reference library of SARS-CoV-2-specific TCRs that had been generated using the MIRA antigen-specificity platform. Breadth meant the fraction of unique TCRs that were SARS-CoV-2-associated, whereas depth meant the fraction of total T cells that were SARS-CoV-2-associated. Using the MIRA data, every spike-specific TCR was mapped to the spike region that the TCR reacted to and assigned to either a CD4 or a CD8 class. Log10-transformed breadth and depth values were compared by one-way ANOVA with Sidak's multiple comparisons tests. The immuneACCESS repertoire file appears here via TCRdb, limited to in-frame rearrangements. These files lack a portion of the clones; in checked studies, under half of the deficit traces to unresolved V genes, and the cause of the others is not known. The V and J calls and clone size were taken over from that table, and D and trimming were inferred from the DNA. The sample data list about 120,000 clones, and 80% to 90% of these were observed just once. Of the sample, approximately 3.4% falls within the top ten clones.

Material: peripheral blood, obtained on day 0 of AZD1222 vaccination. This receptor was identified in an adult in good health. The chain couples TRBV7-9 to TRBJ1-2, with no D gene named confidently. In nucleotides, the sequence is TGTGCCAGCAGCTTAGCCGGGAACTATGGCTACACCTTC. Its translation is CASSLAGNYGYTF.